The sequence of this TCR beta chain was determined in a study of a mutant IDH1 vaccine in newly diagnosed glioma. The germline V gene has CDR1 SGHRS and CDR2 YFSETQ. The trim removed 10 bases at V and 4 bases at J, leaving 10 bases unmatched. The CDR3 is made up of 14 amino acids. The table lists this clone with a few counts. Regarding time point: baseline, week 1 (first vaccination visit). The treatment: pre-vaccination baseline after standard-of-care therapy. The repertoire was sequenced with immunoSEQ multiplex PCR; TCRdb's copy has only in-frame clones and lacks some. Of tens of thousands of clones in the sample, around 74% are singletons; the top ten hold more than 8%.

The chain recombines TRBV5-1 with TRBJ2-2, with 7 nucleotides matching TRBD1. The sequence was collected from a man between 50 and 59 years old with glioma. Material: PBMCs, obtained from a glioma patient treated with radiotherapy, temozolomide or both. The CDR3 DNA is TGCGCCTCTAGGGGGCTTCAGACCACCGGGGAGCTGTTTTTT. Amino acid sequence: CASRGLQTTGELFF.